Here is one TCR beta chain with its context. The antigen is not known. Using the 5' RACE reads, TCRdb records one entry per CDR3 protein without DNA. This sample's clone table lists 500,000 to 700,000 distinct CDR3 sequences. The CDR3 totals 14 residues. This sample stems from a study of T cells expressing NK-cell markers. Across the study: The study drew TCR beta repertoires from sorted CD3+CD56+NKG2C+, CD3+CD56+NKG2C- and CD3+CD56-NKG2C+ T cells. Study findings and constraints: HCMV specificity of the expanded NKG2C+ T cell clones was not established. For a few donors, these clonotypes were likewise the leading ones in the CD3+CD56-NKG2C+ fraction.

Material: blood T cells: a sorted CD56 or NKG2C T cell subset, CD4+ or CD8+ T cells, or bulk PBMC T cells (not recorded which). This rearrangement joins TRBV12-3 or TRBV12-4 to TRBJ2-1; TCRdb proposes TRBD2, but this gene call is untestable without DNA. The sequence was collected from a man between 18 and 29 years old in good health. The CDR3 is CAIDRSGSRLEQFF.